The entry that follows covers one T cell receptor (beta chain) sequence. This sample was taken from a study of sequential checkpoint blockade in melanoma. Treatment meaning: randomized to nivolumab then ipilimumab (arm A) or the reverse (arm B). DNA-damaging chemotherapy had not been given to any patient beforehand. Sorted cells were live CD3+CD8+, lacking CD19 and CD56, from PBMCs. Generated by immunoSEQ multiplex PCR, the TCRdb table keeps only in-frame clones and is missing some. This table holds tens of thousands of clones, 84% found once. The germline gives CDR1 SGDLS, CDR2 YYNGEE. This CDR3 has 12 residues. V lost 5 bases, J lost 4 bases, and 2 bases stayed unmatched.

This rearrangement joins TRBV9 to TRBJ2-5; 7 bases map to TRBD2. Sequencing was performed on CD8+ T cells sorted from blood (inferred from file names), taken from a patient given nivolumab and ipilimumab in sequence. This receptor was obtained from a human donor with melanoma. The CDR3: CASRGEGETQYF. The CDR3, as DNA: TGTGCCAGCAGGGGGGAGGGAGAGACCCAGTACTTC.